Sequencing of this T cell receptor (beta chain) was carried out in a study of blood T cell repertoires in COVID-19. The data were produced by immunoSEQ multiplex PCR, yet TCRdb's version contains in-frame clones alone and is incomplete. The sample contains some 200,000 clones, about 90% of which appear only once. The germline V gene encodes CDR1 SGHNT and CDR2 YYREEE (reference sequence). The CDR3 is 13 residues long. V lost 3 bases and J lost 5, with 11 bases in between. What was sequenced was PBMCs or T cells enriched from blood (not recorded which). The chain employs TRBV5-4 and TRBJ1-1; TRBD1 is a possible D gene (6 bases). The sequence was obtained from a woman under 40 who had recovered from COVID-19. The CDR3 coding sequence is TGTGCCAGCAGCTCAGGGGTTGGGACTGAAGCTTTCTTT. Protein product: CASSSGVGTEAFF.